This TCR beta chain was captured by sequencing in a study of response to subunit inactivated influenza vaccine. Study conclusions and caveats: Each seasonal influenza vaccination, the authors suggested, recruits few new T cells.

J lost 2 bases, V lost 10 bases, and 11 bases had no gene match. Germline CDR1 reads SNHLY; CDR2 reads FYNNEI. CDR3 length equals 15 residues. Points on this clonotype: Its specificity is unknown.

MiXCR was run by TCRdb on the RT-PCR reads, yielding one entry per CDR3 protein. The sample yields hundreds of thousands of distinct CDR3 sequences, about 14% seen once. The receptor's source is a middle-aged man who received an inactivated influenza vaccine. This chain links TRBV2 with TRBJ2-1; 7 bases match TRBD2. The source material was PBMCs from blood, sampled 14 days before vaccination. The CDR3 loop is CATQLAVGPYNEQFF. The CDR3 nucleotides read TGTGCCACCCAGCTAGCGGTAGGGCCCTACAATGAGCAGTTCTTC.